This is a list of T cell receptor beta chains from one sample in a study of control samples from healthy donors and cancer patients. Profiled with immunoSEQ multiplex PCR; TCRdb holds only in-frame clones, not every one. Among some 100,000 clones listed, about 86% were seen once. The specimen was blood. The receptor source for this set is a woman in her forties or fifties in good health. Both conserved end residues are part of each CDR3. Each record gives: J gene, clone size, V gene, D gene, CDR3 protein, CDR3 DNA. The D gene is left open where the match is weak. Expanded clones get a size class; other rows say once, few or many, or leave the size out.

J gene: TRBJ2-7
clone size: -
V gene: TRBV6-5
D gene: -
CDR3 protein: CASSYVSGASGEQYF
CDR3 DNA: TGTGCCAGCAGTTACGTTTCGGGAGCGAGTGGGGAGCAGTACTTC

J gene: TRBJ2-1
clone size: few
V gene: TRBV6-5
D gene: -
CDR3 protein: CASKGAIYNEQFF
CDR3 DNA: TGTGCCAGCAAAGGGGCAATCTACAATGAGCAGTTCTTC

J gene: TRBJ1-3
clone size: -
V gene: TRBV4-2
D gene: -
CDR3 protein: CASSQEQGVAGNTIYF
CDR3 DNA: TGTGCCAGCAGCCAAGAACAGGGTGTTGCTGGAAACACCATATATTTT

J gene: TRBJ1-2
clone size: -
V gene: TRBV6-2/TRBV6-3
D gene: -
CDR3 protein: CASSYSNIGSYGYTF
CDR3 DNA: TGTGCCAGCAGTTACTCGAATATAGGGAGCTATGGCTACACCTTC

J gene: TRBJ2-5
clone size: -
V gene: TRBV14
D gene: TRBD2
CDR3 protein: CASSQETRLAGLGETQYF
CDR3 DNA: TGTGCCAGCAGCCAAGAGACTAGACTAGCGGGACTCGGAGAGACCCAGTACTTC

J gene: TRBJ1-1
clone size: -
V gene: TRBV2
D gene: -
CDR3 protein: CASSVYTDTEAFF
CDR3 DNA: TGTGCCAGCAGTGTTTACACCGACACTGAAGCTTTCTTT

J gene: TRBJ2-1
clone size: -
V gene: TRBV11-2
D gene: TRBD2
CDR3 protein: CASSPTSGSYNEQFF
CDR3 DNA: TGTGCCAGCAGCCCAACTAGCGGTTCCTACAATGAGCAGTTCTTC

J gene: TRBJ2-7
clone size: -
V gene: TRBV7-9
D gene: -
CDR3 protein: CASSLGNRGGYEQYF
CDR3 DNA: TGTGCCAGCAGCTTAGGCAACAGGGGAGGGTACGAGCAGTACTTC

J gene: TRBJ1-5
clone size: -
V gene: TRBV5-5
D gene: -
CDR3 protein: CASSPAPGNQPQHF
CDR3 DNA: TGTGCCAGCAGCCCCGCTCCGGGCAATCAGCCCCAGCATTTT

J gene: TRBJ2-3
clone size: few
V gene: TRBV9
D gene: TRBD2
CDR3 protein: CASSKGLAGGTSTDTQYF
CDR3 DNA: TGTGCCAGCAGCAAGGGACTAGCGGGAGGTACTAGCACAGATACGCAGTATTTT

J gene: TRBJ1-2
clone size: -
V gene: TRBV7-2
D gene: -
CDR3 protein: CASSPGTAKYGYTF
CDR3 DNA: TGTGCCAGCAGCCCAGGGACGGCCAAATATGGCTACACCTTC

J gene: TRBJ2-3
clone size: -
V gene: TRBV24-1
D gene: -
CDR3 protein: CATSGGTNTDTQYF
CDR3 DNA: TGTGCCACCAGTGGCGGGACAAACACAGATACGCAGTATTTT

J gene: TRBJ2-5
clone size: -
V gene: TRBV12-2
D gene: -
CDR3 protein: CASRLVGLAGETQYF
CDR3 DNA: TGTGCAAGTCGCTTAGTGGGACTAGCAGGGGAGACCCAGTACTTC